The 32 T cell receptor beta chains below come from one sample, sequenced in a study of cytomegalovirus exposure and HLA in healthy donors. PCR employed 60 Vbeta and 13 Jbeta primers. Some clones are missing from TCRdb's copy, which holds only in-frame ones; the method was immunoSEQ multiplex PCR. The sample lists some 150,000 clones; less than 85% were seen once. Sequencing input: PBMCs. The receptors were sampled from a man in his 60s in good health and CMV-seronegative.

The rearrangement joins TRBV5-4 to TRBJ2-1; TRBD1 aligns across 7 bases. V gave up 4 bases and J gave up 8 bases; unmatched junction bases: 15. There are 16 residues in the CDR3. Germline values: CDR1 SGHNT, CDR2 YYREEE (reference sequence). In DNA form, the CDR3 reads TGTGCCAGCAGCACGGCCGGCCCGGACAGGAAAGATGAGCAGTTCTTC. This sequence encodes CASSTAGPDRKDEQFF.

On this clone itself: An end of the junction differs from the germline gene, which may be a read error. The rearrangement joins TRBV19 to TRBJ1-2; 9 bases are a match to TRBD1. Germline V gene lookup returns CDR1 LNHDA and CDR2 SQIVND (reference sequence). This CDR3 spans 14 amino acids. In DNA form, the CDR3 reads TGTGCCGGTAGTAGGGACAGGGCTAACTATGGCTACACCTTC. Translated: CAGSRDRANYGYTF.

The rearrangement joins TRBV5-5 to TRBJ1-1, with TRBD1 matching over 10 bases. Looked up from germline, CDR1 is SGHKS and CDR2 is YYEKEE (reference sequence). V trimming: 3 bases; J trimming: 4 bases; junction bases outside the gene matches: 6. This CDR3 spans 15 amino acids. The CDR3 DNA sequence: TGTGCCAGCAGCTCTTCGGGACAGGGGAGCACTGAAGCTTTCTTT. This codes for CASSSSGQGSTEAFF.

The chain recombines TRBV29-1 with TRBJ1-1; TRBD1 matches at 9 bases. Unmatched junction bases numbered 5, after V lost 7 bases and J lost 2 bases. The V gene's germline CDR1 is SQVTM and CDR2 ANQGSEA. The CDR3 loop spans 13 amino acids. CDR3 in amino acids: CSALTGGNTEAFF. The CDR3 DNA reads TGCAGCGCTCTGACAGGGGGTAACACTGAAGCTTTCTTT. The full variable domain, its missing parts supplied by reference TRBV29-1 and TRBJ1-1, is SAVISQKPSRDICQRGTSLTIQCQVDSQVTMMFWYRQQPGQSLTLIATANQGSEATYESGFVIDKFPISRPNLTFSTLTVSNMSPEDSSIYLCSALTGGNTEAFFGQGTRLTVV.

The V gene is TRBV11-2, the J gene TRBJ1-2; the D gene is possibly TRBD1 (5 bases). Between the trimmed V and J ends, which lost 5 bases and 4 bases, there was a span of 17 bases. CDR1 and CDR2 (germline): SGHAT, FQNNGV. The CDR3 extends over 15 amino acids. The CDR3 coding sequence is TGTGCCAGCAGCCAGGGCGGGATGTCTTCCTATGGCTACACCTTC. Protein: CASSQGGMSSYGYTF. The full variable domain, rest sourced from reference TRBV11-2 and TRBJ1-2, is EAGVAQSPRYKIIEKRQSVAFWCNPISGHATLYWYQQILGQGPKLLIQFQNNGVVDDSQLPKDRFSAERLKGVDSTLKIQPAKLEDSAVYLCASSQGGMSSYGYTFGSGTRLTVV.

The CDR3 loop reads CATSRDLSYEQYF. DNA for the CDR3: TGTGCCACCAGCAGAGATCTTTCGTACGAGCAGTACTTC. The chain links TRBV15 to TRBJ2-7; the D is unclear. The V end lost 0 bases, the J end lost 4 bases, and 7 bases lay between the germline ends. Per germline, CDR1 LNHNV and CDR2 YYDKDF (reference sequence). The CDR3 covers 13 residues.

This CDR3 reads CASSQLAGGITGELFF. Written as DNA, the CDR3 is TGCGCCAGCAGCCAGTTAGCGGGGGGGATAACCGGGGAGCTGTTTTTT. This chain joins TRBV4-3 and TRBJ2-2; 11 bases fit TRBD2. Germline V CDR1 and CDR2: LGHNA, YSLEER. Losses at the gene ends were 3 bases for V and 5 bases for J; bases not matched to a gene: 5. This CDR3 is 16 amino acids long.

The chain uses TRBV5-1 and TRBJ2-7; 11 bases fit TRBD2. The CDR3 has 18 amino acids. Germline loops: CDR1 SGHRS, CDR2 YFSETQ. Unmatched junction bases numbered 13, after V lost 2 bases and J lost 3 bases. The CDR3 is CASSLEGTSGGKGYEQYF. The CDR3 DNA reads TGCGCCAGCAGCTTAGAAGGGACTAGCGGTGGAAAGGGCTACGAGCAGTACTTC.

The V and J genes are TRBV28 and TRBJ1-1, with 7 bases identical to TRBD1. The J segment lost 1 base and the V segment lost 3 bases, leaving 2 bases of the junction unmatched. The V gene's germline CDR1 is MDHEN and CDR2 SYDVKM. CDR3 size: 14 residues. The CDR3 coding sequence is TGTGCCAGCAGTTTGGGACAGTCGAACACTGAAGCTTTCTTT. Translating it yields CASSLGQSNTEAFF. Based on the CDR3 plus reference TRBV28 and TRBJ1-1, the full variable domain is DVKVTQSSRYLVKRTGEKVFLECVQDMDHENMFWYRQDPGLGLRLIYFSYDVKMKEKGDIPEGYSVSREKKERFSLILESASTNQTSMYLCASSLGQSNTEAFFGQGTRLTVV.

This sequence joins TRBV5-1 and TRBJ2-6, with D perhaps TRBD2 (6 bases). Germline CDR1 SGHRS, CDR2 YFSETQ. V gave up 0 bases and J gave up 1 base, with 26 bases separating them. The CDR3 loop spans 22 amino acids. CDR3 in amino acids: CASSLEDATKAGRKSGANVLTF. The CDR3 nucleotides are TGCGCCAGCAGCTTGGAGGACGCCACAAAAGCGGGTCGGAAATCTGGGGCCAACGTCCTGACTTTC.

The CDR3 DNA sequence: TGCGCCAGCAGCCTCCAAGTCGCCACGGGAGCAGATACGCAGTATTTT. Protein sequence: CASSLQVATGADTQYF. The rearrangement links TRBV4-3 to TRBJ2-3, with a weak D call TRBD2 (6 bases). CDR3 length: 16 amino acids. Per germline, CDR1 LGHNA and CDR2 YSLEER. V gave up 4 bases and J gave up 4 bases, with 18 bases separating them.

This chain uses TRBV19 with TRBJ2-2, with D possibly matching TRBD1 (5 bases). Germline CDR1 is LNHDA and CDR2 is SQIVND (reference sequence). V lost 6 bases and J lost 4, with 9 bases in between. This CDR3 contains 13 residues. The CDR3 sequence: CASRGRVTGELFF. The CDR3 DNA reads as TGTGCCAGTAGAGGCAGGGTCACCGGGGAGCTGTTTTTT.

On this clone: Other nucleotide sequences from this sample produce the same CDR3. The chain joins TRBV18 to TRBJ2-7; 7 nucleotides align to TRBD1. In germline, CDR1 is KGHSH, CDR2 LQKENI. The CDR3 covers 13 residues. Germline trimming cut 3 bases from V and 1 base from J; bases unmatched to any gene: 0. CDR3 in DNA: TGTGCCAGCTCACCGACAGGGTCCTACGAGCAGTACTTC. Translated: CASSPTGSYEQYF.

This rearrangement joins TRBV4-1 to TRBJ1-1; TRBD1 matches 8 bases. This CDR3 spans 16 amino acids. V shed 2 bases and J 0 bases; nucleotides not matched to a gene: 5. Germline V gene lookup returns CDR1 MGHRA and CDR2 YSYEKL. CDR3 nucleotide sequence: TGCGCCAGCAGCCAACATCCGGGACAGGTGAACACTGAAGCTTTCTTT. The encoded protein is CASSQHPGQVNTEAFF.

The CDR3 protein is CASSQDPLAGAGGTQYF. The CDR3, as DNA: TGCGCCAGCAGCCAAGATCCCCTAGCGGGGGCCGGGGGGACCCAGTACTTC. The chain links TRBV4-3 to TRBJ2-5, with 10 bases aligning to TRBD2. The V gene's germline CDR1 is LGHNA and CDR2 YSLEER. The J segment lost 7 bases and the V segment lost 0 bases, leaving 11 bases of the junction unmatched. This CDR3 is built from 17 residues.

The gene calls are TRBV6-5 and TRBJ2-5, with 12 bases fitting TRBD1. The V gene's germline CDR1 is MNHEY and CDR2 SVGAGI. V lost 2 bases, J lost 4 bases, and 5 bases stayed unmatched. The CDR3 is 16 amino acids. The CDR3 region is CASSYTGQGAGETQYF. In DNA, the CDR3 is TGTGCCAGCAGTTACACGGGACAGGGGGCGGGAGAGACCCAGTACTTC.

In its sample, this clone was seen a few times. The V call is TRBV19, the J call TRBJ2-7, with D maybe TRBD1 (6 bases). The CDR3 is 17 amino acids. Looked up from germline, CDR1 is LNHDA and CDR2 is SQIVND (reference sequence). V lost 3 bases and J 1 base, leaving 19 bases between the germline ends. The CDR3 is CASSINILDSFSYEQYF. The CDR3 DNA is TGTGCCAGTAGTATCAATATTCTGGACAGCTTTTCCTACGAGCAGTACTTC.

The genes are TRBV29-1 and TRBJ2-1; D possibly corresponds to TRBD1 (6 bases). This CDR3 comprises 14 residues. Between the trimmed V and J ends, which lost 7 bases and 5 bases, there was a span of 18 bases. In germline, CDR1 is SQVTM, CDR2 ANQGSEA. The CDR3 loop is CSARSRGRDNEQFF. CDR3 in DNA: TGCAGCGCCAGATCCAGGGGACGGGACAATGAGCAGTTCTTC.

This rearrangement joins TRBV5-1 to TRBJ2-7; TRBD1 is a possible D gene (7 bases). V lost 7 bases and J lost 5, with 16 bases in between. The CDR3 spans 13 residues. The germline V gene has CDR1 SGHRS and CDR2 YFSETQ. CDR3 in DNA: TGCGCCAGCGGACCCCAGGGGGGAGACGAGCAGTACTTC. Residues: CASGPQGGDEQYF.

The V and J genes are TRBV19 and TRBJ2-5; maybe TRBD1 (6 bases). This CDR3 contains 13 residues. Germline V lookup: CDR1 LNHDA, CDR2 SQIVND (reference sequence). V lost 9 bases and J lost 1, with 12 bases in between. The chain's CDR3 is CASSDRRQETQYF. The CDR3 DNA reads as TGTGCCAGCAGCGACAGGCGCCAAGAGACCCAGTACTTC.

The chain recombines TRBV6-5 with TRBJ2-3; the match to TRBD1 covers 8 bases. This CDR3 has 14 amino acids. V shed 5 bases, J shed 2 bases, and the junction held 3 bases outside the gene matches. In germline, CDR1 is MNHEY, CDR2 SVGAGI. CDR3 nucleotide sequence: TGTGCCAGCAGTCCGGGACAGGCCACAGATACGCAGTATTTT. Its translation is CASSPGQATDTQYF.

As for this clone: This CDR3 is also generated by other DNA sequences in the sample. The V gene is TRBV11-2, the J gene TRBJ2-5; 7 positions match TRBD1. The germline V gene encodes CDR1 SGHAT and CDR2 FQNNGV. V lost 2 bases to trimming and J lost 4 bases; unmatched junction nucleotides: 4. The CDR3 has 14 residues. The CDR3 sequence: CASSLTGAGETQYF. As DNA, the CDR3 is TGTGCCAGCAGCTTAACAGGGGCAGGAGAGACCCAGTACTTC. Supplemented by reference TRBV11-2 and TRBJ2-5, the full variable domain reads EAGVAQSPRYKIIEKRQSVAFWCNPISGHATLYWYQQILGQGPKLLIQFQNNGVVDDSQLPKDRFSAERLKGVDSTLKIQPAKLEDSAVYLCASSLTGAGETQYFGPGTRLLVL.

The J gene is TRBJ2-3, the V gene TRBV27, with TRBD1 matching over 8 bases. V dropped 3 bases and J dropped 1; count of bases not matched to a gene: 3. CDR3 size: 15 residues. Germline loops: CDR1 MNHEY, CDR2 SMNVEV (reference sequence). CDR3 nucleotide sequence: TGTGCCAGCAGTTTTCCGGGACAGGGCACAGATACGCAGTATTTT. The encoded protein is CASSFPGQGTDTQYF.

V and J are TRBV10-2 and TRBJ2-3; D gene unclear. The CDR3 extends over 15 amino acids. Trimming took off 8 bases at V and 4 bases at J, with 19 bases between the two ends. Germline V gives CDR1 WSHSY, CDR2 SAAADI. CDR3 amino acids: CASVLSPTPADTQYF. The CDR3, as DNA: TGCGCCAGCGTCCTTTCCCCGACTCCGGCAGATACGCAGTATTTT.

The J gene is TRBJ2-7, the V gene TRBV19; 7 nucleotides match TRBD1. The V gene's germline CDR1 is LNHDA and CDR2 SQIVND (reference sequence). With V trimmed by 6 bases and J by 0 bases, 2 bases remained unmatched. CDR3 length equals 13 residues. The CDR3 bases are TGTGCCAGTAGCGCAGGGGGCTCCTACGAGCAGTACTTC. Amino acids: CASSAGGSYEQYF.

V and J are TRBV28 and TRBJ1-5, with 9 bases fitting TRBD1. The CDR3 is 14 residues long. Germline lookup yields CDR1 MDHEN and CDR2 SYDVKM. With V trimmed by 5 bases and J by 6 bases, 5 bases remained unmatched. The CDR3: CASSTTGGGQPQHF. CDR3 bases: TGTGCCAGCAGTACTACAGGGGGCGGTCAGCCCCAGCATTTT.

The V gene is TRBV5-1, the J gene TRBJ2-3; 7 bases align to TRBD1. The CDR3 runs 17 residues. Germline assignment: CDR1 SGHRS and CDR2 YFSETQ. With 4 bases clipped from V and 1 base from J, the junction kept 12 bases outside the gene matches. Here the CDR3 reads CASSPPGQSYGTDTQYF. CDR3 nucleotide sequence: TGCGCCAGCAGCCCGCCGGGACAGTCGTACGGCACAGATACGCAGTATTTT.

The sample holds one count of this clone. The J gene is TRBJ1-5, the V gene TRBV27, with 7 bases lining up with TRBD1. The J segment lost 5 bases and the V segment lost 6 bases, leaving 10 bases of the junction unmatched. This CDR3 is 15 amino acids long. CDR1 is MNHEY and CDR2 is SMNVEV in the germline V gene (reference sequence). CDR3 sequence: CASRSQGQTHQPQHF. The CDR3 nucleotides are TGTGCCAGCAGATCTCAGGGACAGACCCATCAGCCCCAGCATTTT.

The chain uses TRBV19 and TRBJ1-5, with TRBD1 matching 7 bases. Germline V lookup: CDR1 LNHDA, CDR2 SQIVND (reference sequence). The CDR3 has 15 amino acids. V lost 5 bases and J lost 0; bases outside the gene matches: 4. The CDR3 region has the DNA TGTGCCAGTAGTTGGACAGGTAATAGCAATCAGCCCCAGCATTTT. It specifies CASSWTGNSNQPQHF.

This clone was counted a single time. Here the CDR3 DNA reads TGTGCCAGTAGTATAGGATCCGGGTTCGCCTCCTACGAGCAGTACTTC. It codes for CASSIGSGFASYEQYF. The rearrangement joins TRBV19 to TRBJ2-7; D remains ambiguous. V lost 1 base and J 0 bases, leaving 13 bases between the germline ends. The V gene's germline CDR1 is LNHDA and CDR2 SQIVND (reference sequence). The CDR3 covers 16 residues.

Comment on this clone: The junction departs from the called germline gene at one end, perhaps through a read error. The chain recombines TRBV7-9 with TRBJ2-3; no clear D. CDR3 length: 15 residues. CDR1 and CDR2 (germline): SEHNR, FQNEAQ (reference sequence). CDR3 nucleotides: TGTTCCAGCAGCTTAGTCCCACAACGCACAGATACGCAGTATTTT. Its translation: CSSSLVPQRTDTQYF.

The gene calls are TRBV28 and TRBJ2-3, with D unclear. Looked up from germline, CDR1 is MDHEN and CDR2 is SYDVKM. CDR3 length: 13 residues. Trimming took off 2 bases at V and 2 bases at J, with 5 bases between the two ends. CDR3: CASSLGLTDTQYF. CDR3 nucleotides: TGTGCCAGCAGTTTAGGGCTCACAGATACGCAGTATTTT.